The 21 T cell receptor beta chains presented below share a single source sample, sequenced in a study of spatial heterogeneity in lung cancer. Indicated time point: sample taken at primary tumor resection. Unsorted tumor, nontumor lung tissue or cryopreserved PBMC supplied the whole RNA. TCRdb fed the 5' RACE reads into MiXCR, producing one record per CDR3 protein. The repertoire includes about 11,000 distinct CDR3 sequences, approximately 6.5% of them detected once, and 25% to 30% sits in the top ten. Specimen: PBMCs, collected at surgery. The receptors stem from a male donor with early-stage non-small cell lung cancer.

This clonotype was seen repeatedly, ten times or more. Since the library was made to target alpha chains, this beta chain is a stray read and its abundance is not meaningful. V and J are TRBV28 and TRBJ1-2; possibly TRBD1 for D (6 bases). The CDR3 consists of 14 residues. Germline V gene sequence: CDR1 MDHEN, CDR2 SYDVKM. The ends were cut back, 4 bases at V and 8 bases at J, with 17 bases in the middle. Written as DNA, the CDR3 is TGTGCCAGCAGTTATGGAGGACGAAGGGGGGGCTACACCTTC. Translated, it gives CASSYGGRRGGYTF.

A word on this clonotype: This beta chain lies outside the target of a library built for alpha chains; its clone size means little. The chain employs TRBV29-1 and TRBJ2-2, with D tentatively TRBD1 (6 bases). The V and J ends lost 6 bases and 1 base respectively, with 15 bases between them. Germline CDR1 reads SQVTM; CDR2 reads ANQGSEA. This CDR3 spans 15 amino acids. CDR3: CSVDTGTWNTGELFF. In DNA, the CDR3 is TGCAGCGTCGATACCGGGACATGGAACACCGGGGAGCTGTTTTTT.

This clonotype was seen at least ten times. As an off-target read in a library built for alpha chains, this beta chain has a frequency of little significance. The rearrangement uses TRBV7-8 and TRBJ2-7, with 7 bases identical to TRBD1. Germline V gene sequence: CDR1 SGHVS, CDR2 FQNEAQ. Trimming took 5 bases from V and 7 from J; bases not matched to a gene: 11. This CDR3 comprises 14 residues. The CDR3 bases are TGTGCCAGCAGCCCCGACAGGGTGTGGTGGGAGCAGTACTTC. Amino acids: CASSPDRVWWEQYF.

This clonotype was counted ten times or more. Within a library made for alpha chains, this beta chain is off target, and its count is uninformative. This chain connects TRBV5-1 to TRBJ1-5; 9 nucleotides match TRBD1. The CDR3 has 17 amino acids. From germline, CDR1 is SGHRS and CDR2 YFSETQ. V lost 3 bases, J lost 0 bases, and 7 bases stayed unmatched. CDR3 DNA sequence: TGCGCCAGCAGCTCCGGGACAGGGCCATATAGCAATCAGCCCCAGCATTTT. This sequence encodes CASSSGTGPYSNQPQHF.

Many counts were recorded for this clonotype. As an off-target read in a library built for alpha chains, this beta chain has a frequency of little significance. This rearrangement joins TRBV28 to TRBJ1-6; D remains unclear. The length of the CDR3 is 16 residues. Trimming left V 7 bases short and J 1 base short, with 14 bases between. Germline CDR1 and CDR2: MDHEN and SYDVKM. The CDR3 protein is CASKDPVGSYNSPLHF. For the CDR3, the DNA is TGTGCCAGCAAGGATCCGGTTGGGTCCTATAATTCACCCCTCCACTTT.

The table lists this clonotype with many counts. Found in a library prepared for alpha chains, this beta chain is an off-target read, and its abundance has little meaning. The rearrangement links TRBV5-1 to TRBJ1-6; 7 positions match TRBD1. This CDR3 has 15 residues. Germline CDR1 and CDR2: SGHRS and YFSETQ. J was trimmed by 7 bases and V by 4 bases; bases with no gene match: 8. CDR3 residues: CASSLMGQTNSPLHF. CDR3 nucleotides: TGCGCCAGCAGCCTTATGGGACAGACGAATTCACCCCTCCACTTT.

A word on this clonotype: Since it is a stray read in a library aimed at alpha chains, this beta chain has a size that is not meaningful. CDR3 in amino acids: CASSLGLAGTGELFF. In DNA form, the CDR3 reads TGTGCCAGCAGTTTAGGACTAGCGGGAACCGGGGAGCTGTTTTTT. The chain carries TRBV27 and TRBJ2-2, with 12 bases lining up with TRBD2. The germline CDR1 and CDR2 sequences are MNHEY and SMNVEV (reference sequence). Unmatched junction bases numbered 0, after V lost 2 bases and J lost 5 bases. This CDR3 is built from 15 residues.

Only a few counts were recorded for this clonotype. This beta chain lies outside the target of a library built for alpha chains; its clone size means little. V is TRBV5-6 and J is TRBJ2-1; 11 bases match TRBD2. The trim removed 0 bases at V and 9 bases at J, leaving 5 bases unmatched. Germline CDR1 and CDR2: SGHDT and YYEEEE. The CDR3 loop spans 15 amino acids. This CDR3 is CASSLGASGRSEQFF. In nucleotides, the CDR3 is TGTGCCAGCAGCTTGGGGGCTAGCGGGAGGAGTGAGCAGTTCTTC.

This clonotype was observed many times. For a library built for alpha chains, this beta chain is a stray read; little rests on its size. This chain links TRBV20-1 with TRBJ2-3, with D perhaps matching TRBD2 (6 bases). Trimming removed 6 bases at V and 0 bases at J, with 13 bases between. Germline lookup yields CDR1 DFQATT and CDR2 SNEGSKA (reference sequence). The CDR3 extends over 14 amino acids. CDR3 nucleotides: TGCAGTGCCATAGGACTACTTAGCACAGATACGCAGTATTTT. This gives the protein CSAIGLLSTDTQYF.

The sample holds many counts of this clonotype. This beta chain is a stray read from a library made for alpha chains; its abundance is not meaningful. The chain links TRBV7-9 to TRBJ2-6, with no clear D. The CDR3 runs 19 residues. Germline CDR1 reads SEHNR; CDR2 reads FQNEAQ (reference sequence). V dropped 1 base and J dropped 0 bases, with 16 bases sitting between them. The CDR3 bases are TGTGCCAGCAGCTTAGAGCGTATTACTTACCCCTCTGGGGCCAACGTCCTGACTTTC. Translated, it gives CASSLERITYPSGANVLTF.

By sample fraction, this clonotype is medium-sized. Since the library was made to target alpha chains, this beta chain is a stray read and its abundance is not meaningful. The V and J genes are TRBV20-1 and TRBJ1-5; D is perhaps TRBD1 (6 bases). Between the trimmed V and J ends, which lost 5 bases and 9 bases, there was a span of 20 bases. Germline-derived CDR1 and CDR2 are DFQATT and SNEGSKA (reference sequence). CDR3 length: 14 amino acids. This CDR3 reads CSAPGQTGSGPQHF. CDR3 nucleotide sequence: TGCAGTGCTCCTGGACAGACCGGGTCTGGGCCCCAGCATTTT.

A remark on this clonotype: The library was designed around alpha chains, so this beta chain is a stray read whose abundance carries little weight. The rearrangement uses TRBV18 and TRBJ1-2; TRBD1 matches 7 bases. The CDR3 has 13 amino acids. The V gene end was trimmed by 3 bases and the J gene end by 6 bases; junction bases not matched to a gene: 4. Germline CDR1 KGHSH, CDR2 LQKENI. DNA for the CDR3: TGTGCCAGCTCACCTCAGGGGGGTGATGGCTACACCTTC. Its translation is CASSPQGGDGYTF.

Many counts were recorded for this clonotype. For a library built for alpha chains, this beta chain is a stray read; little rests on its size. This chain joins TRBV7-2 and TRBJ1-3; D is perhaps TRBD1 (6 bases). This CDR3 comprises 16 residues. The germline gives CDR1 SGHTA, CDR2 FQGNSA. Trimming removed 2 bases at V and 0 bases at J, with 11 bases between. The CDR3 reads CASSLTRGPSGNTIYF. CDR3 DNA: TGTGCCAGCAGCTTAACCAGGGGTCCCTCTGGAAACACCATATATTTT.

This clonotype was recorded at least ten times. With the library built for alpha chains, this beta chain is off target and its frequency is not meaningful. The DNA of the CDR3 is TGTGCCAGCCAAGTACAGGGGGCAAAAGAGACCCAGTACTTC. This gives the protein CASQVQGAKETQYF. V is TRBV6-6 and J is TRBJ2-5, with 9 bases aligning to TRBD1. The CDR3 consists of 14 residues. Unmatched junction bases numbered 7, after V lost 8 bases and J lost 3 bases. Germline V gene lookup returns CDR1 MNHNY and CDR2 SVGAGI (reference sequence).

The sample holds many counts of this clonotype. The library was built for alpha chains, so this beta chain is an off-target read and its size means little. The chain employs TRBV3-1 and TRBJ2-7, with a tentative D call TRBD2 (6 bases). The CDR3 covers 16 residues. Germline CDR1 LGHDT, CDR2 YNNKEL (reference sequence). The V end lost 4 bases, the J end lost 2 bases, and 18 bases lay between the germline ends. The CDR3 DNA is TGTGCCAGCAGCCGGATAGCCCGGGAGTTCACCTACGAGCAGTACTTC. As protein: CASSRIAREFTYEQYF.

At least ten counts were recorded for this clonotype. Since the library was made to target alpha chains, this beta chain is a stray read and its abundance is not meaningful. The chain uses TRBV7-9 and TRBJ2-2, with no clear D. The CDR3 is 13 residues long. V lost 7 bases, J lost 5 bases, and 11 bases lay in between. The germline V gene encodes CDR1 SEHNR and CDR2 FQNEAQ (reference sequence). CDR3 sequence: CASTTYSTGELFF. The CDR3 bases are TGTGCCAGCACCACCTATTCAACCGGGGAGCTGTTTTTT.

Details on this clonotype: This beta chain represents an off-target read in a library built for alpha chains; its size is of limited meaning. The chain joins TRBV6-5 to TRBJ2-1, with TRBD2 identical over 11 bases. The germline V gene encodes CDR1 MNHEY and CDR2 SVGAGI. J lost 2 bases, V lost 2 bases, and 5 bases had no gene match. The CDR3 runs to 17 residues. The CDR3 loop is CASSYRGLAEPYNEQFF. Here the CDR3 DNA reads TGTGCCAGCAGTTACCGGGGACTAGCGGAGCCCTACAATGAGCAGTTCTTC.

On this clonotype: This beta chain appears as a stray read in a library generated for alpha chains; its size is not informative. The chain links TRBV3-1 to TRBJ2-1; 9 bases line up with TRBD1. The J segment lost 0 bases and the V segment lost 4 bases, leaving 7 bases of the junction unmatched. Germline CDR1 reads LGHDT; CDR2 reads YNNKEL (reference sequence). This CDR3 is 17 amino acids long. The CDR3 coding sequence is TGTGCCAGCAGCCCAGGGACAGGGTCGAGCTCCTACAATGAGCAGTTCTTC. Its protein is CASSPGTGSSSYNEQFF.

There are many counts of this clonotype. This beta chain turned up in a library designed for alpha chains; as an off-target read, its abundance says little. The chain combines TRBV28 with TRBJ1-2; 9 positions match TRBD1. This CDR3 is built from 15 residues. Germline CDR1 and CDR2: MDHEN and SYDVKM. After removal of 3 bases from V and 8 bases from J, the junction contained 10 bases not matched to a gene. CDR3 region: CASSLGGTGNIGYTF. DNA for the CDR3: TGTGCCAGCAGTTTGGGCGGGACAGGGAATATAGGCTACACCTTC.

This clonotype was counted a few times. This beta chain appears as a stray read in a library generated for alpha chains; its size is not informative. The rearrangement uses TRBV6-2 or TRBV6-3 and TRBJ1-5; 7 nucleotides line up with TRBD1. V lost 6 bases to trimming and J lost 0 bases; unmatched junction nucleotides: 5. Germline V gives CDR1 MNHEY, CDR2 SVGEGT. The CDR3 covers 15 residues. The CDR3, as DNA: TGTGCCAGCAGCCGGACAGGAGCTAGCAATCAGCCCCAGCATTTT. It specifies CASSRTGASNQPQHF.

This clonotype was recorded many times. Found in a library prepared for alpha chains, this beta chain is an off-target read, and its abundance has little meaning. This rearrangement joins TRBV2 to TRBJ2-3, with unresolved D. Germline values: CDR1 SNHLY, CDR2 FYNNEI. The CDR3 has 12 residues. Trimming pared 5 bases from V and 2 bases from J, leaving 5 bases between. The CDR3 is CASSQVTDTQYF. CDR3 in DNA: TGTGCCAGCAGTCAGGTCACAGATACGCAGTATTTT.